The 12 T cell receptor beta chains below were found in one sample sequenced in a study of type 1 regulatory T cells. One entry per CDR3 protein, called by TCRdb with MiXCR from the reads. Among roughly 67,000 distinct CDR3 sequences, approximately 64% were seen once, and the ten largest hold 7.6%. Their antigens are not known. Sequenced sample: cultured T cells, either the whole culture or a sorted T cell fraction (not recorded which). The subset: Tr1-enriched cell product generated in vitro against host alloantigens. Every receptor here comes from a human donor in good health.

The CDR3 loop is CASSPITGQASYNEQFF. Written as DNA, the CDR3 is TGTGCCAGCAGCCCTATAACGGGACAGGCTTCCTACAATGAGCAGTTCTTC. The chain combines TRBV7-9 with TRBJ2-1, with TRBD1 identical over 8 bases. This CDR3 region has 17 residues. The V gene end was trimmed by 5 bases and the J gene end by 1 base; junction bases not matched to a gene: 10. Germline-derived CDR1 and CDR2 are SEHNR and FQNEAQ (reference sequence).

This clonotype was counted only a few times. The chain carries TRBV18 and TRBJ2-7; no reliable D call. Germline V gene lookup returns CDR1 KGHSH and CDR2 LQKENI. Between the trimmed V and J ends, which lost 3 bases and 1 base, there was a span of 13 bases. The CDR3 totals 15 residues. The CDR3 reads CASSPVLLASYEQYF. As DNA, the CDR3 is TGTGCCAGCTCACCTGTGTTACTGGCTTCCTACGAGCAGTACTTC.

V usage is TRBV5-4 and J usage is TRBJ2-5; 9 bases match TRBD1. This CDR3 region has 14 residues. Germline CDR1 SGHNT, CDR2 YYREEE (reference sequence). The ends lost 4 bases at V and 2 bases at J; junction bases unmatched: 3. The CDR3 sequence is CASSNDRGQETQYF. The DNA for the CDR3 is TGTGCCAGCAGCAACGACAGGGGGCAAGAGACCCAGTACTTC.

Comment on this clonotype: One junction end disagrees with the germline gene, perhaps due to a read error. CDR3 protein: CASNLVEGLSVSDTQYF. In DNA form, the CDR3 reads TGTGCCAGCAATTTAGTCGAGGGACTATCAGTATCAGATACGCAGTATTTT. The rearrangement joins TRBV12-3 or TRBV12-4 to TRBJ2-3; 7 bases match TRBD2. There are 17 residues in the CDR3.

The CDR3 DNA reads TGCAGCGCCGGCGGGACAGGGTTTTCAGATACGCAGTATTTT. As protein: CSAGGTGFSDTQYF. This chain uses TRBV29-1 with TRBJ2-3; the match to TRBD1 covers 9 bases. The germline gives CDR1 SQVTM, CDR2 ANQGSEA. Germline trimming cut 7 bases from V and 4 bases from J; bases unmatched to any gene: 9. The CDR3 runs 14 residues.

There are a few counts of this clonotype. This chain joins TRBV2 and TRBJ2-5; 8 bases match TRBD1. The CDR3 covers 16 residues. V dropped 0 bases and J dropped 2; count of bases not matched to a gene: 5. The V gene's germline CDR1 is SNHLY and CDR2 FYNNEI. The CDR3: CASSEAPGGGQETQYF. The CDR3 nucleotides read TGTGCCAGCAGTGAAGCCCCAGGGGGCGGGCAAGAGACCCAGTACTTC.

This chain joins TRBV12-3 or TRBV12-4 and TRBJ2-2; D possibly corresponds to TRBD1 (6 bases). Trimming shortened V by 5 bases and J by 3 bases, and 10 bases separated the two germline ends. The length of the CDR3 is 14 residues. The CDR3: CASSTGLDTGELFF. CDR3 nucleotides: TGTGCCAGCAGTACAGGGTTAGACACCGGGGAGCTGTTTTTT.

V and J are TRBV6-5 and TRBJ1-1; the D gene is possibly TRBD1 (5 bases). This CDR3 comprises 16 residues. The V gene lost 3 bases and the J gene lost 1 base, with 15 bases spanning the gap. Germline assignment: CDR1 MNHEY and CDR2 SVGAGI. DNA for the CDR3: TGTGCCAGCAGTTATCGGGGGGTAGGGAAGAACACTGAAGCTTTCTTT. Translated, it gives CASSYRGVGKNTEAFF.

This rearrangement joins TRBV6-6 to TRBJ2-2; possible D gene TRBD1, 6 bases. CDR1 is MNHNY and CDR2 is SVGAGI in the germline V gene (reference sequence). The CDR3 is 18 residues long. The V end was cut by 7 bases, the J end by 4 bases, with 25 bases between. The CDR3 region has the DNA TGTGCCAGCACCGTTCCGGGACACACTTTGGGACGCACCGGGGAGCTGTTTTTT. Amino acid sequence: CASTVPGHTLGRTGELFF.

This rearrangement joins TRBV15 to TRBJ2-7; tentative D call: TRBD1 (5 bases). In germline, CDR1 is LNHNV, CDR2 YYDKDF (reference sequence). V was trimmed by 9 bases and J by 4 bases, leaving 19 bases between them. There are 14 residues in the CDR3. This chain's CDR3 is CATSQGDLAYEQYF. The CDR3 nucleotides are TGTGCCACGTCACAAGGGGATTTGGCTTACGAGCAGTACTTC.

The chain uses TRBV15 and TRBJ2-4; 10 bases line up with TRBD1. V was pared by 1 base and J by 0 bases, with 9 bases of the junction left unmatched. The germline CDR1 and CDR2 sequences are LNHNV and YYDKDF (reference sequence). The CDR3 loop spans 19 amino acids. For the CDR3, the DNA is TGTGCCACCAGCAGAGGCGGACAGGGGGTATACTTAGCCAAAAACATTCAGTACTTC. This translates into CATSRGGQGVYLAKNIQYF. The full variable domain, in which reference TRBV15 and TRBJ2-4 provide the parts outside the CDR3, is DAMVIQNPRYQVTQFGKPVTLSCSQTLNHNVMYWYQQKSSQAPKLLFHYYDKDFNNEADTPDNFQSRRPNTSFCFLDIRSPGLGDTAMYLCATSRGGQGVYLAKNIQYFGAGTRLSVL.

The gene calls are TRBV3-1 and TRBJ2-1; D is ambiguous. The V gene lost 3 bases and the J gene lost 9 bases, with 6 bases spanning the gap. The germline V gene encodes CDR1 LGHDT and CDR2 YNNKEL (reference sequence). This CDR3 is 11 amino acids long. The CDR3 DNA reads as TGTGCCAGCAGCCAGCGTGGTGAGCAGTTCTTC. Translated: CASSQRGEQFF.